The sequence of this TCR beta chain was determined in a study of blood T cell repertoires in COVID-19. Study-wide context: COVID-19 samples from acute and convalescent phases originated in the United States, Italy and Spain. Sources were T cells, B-cell-depleted T cells, or PBMCs; the material itself was cDNA or gDNA.

Trimming at V came to 4 bases and at J to 10 bases, leaving 6 bases not matched to a gene. The CDR3 covers 12 residues. Germline V CDR1 and CDR2: SGHRS, YFSETQ. Measured with immunoSEQ multiplex PCR; TCRdb has only the in-frame clones, and not every one. The sample has approximately 140,000 clones; around 80% are singletons. Sequencing was performed on peripheral blood. This TCR came from a man in his 60s with active or convalescent COVID-19. This rearrangement joins TRBV5-1 to TRBJ1-1; TRBD1 agrees at 8 bases. Here the CDR3 DNA reads TGCGCCAGCAGCCCTACCGGGACAGGAGCTTTCTTT. It codes for CASSPTGTGAFF.